Listed below are T cell receptor beta chains from one sample, sequenced in a study of T-cell reconstitution after alpha-beta-depleted transplantation in children. TCRdb re-derived calls from the PCR reads in MiXCR, one entry per CDR3 protein. The table has 700,000 to 950,000 distinct CDR3 sequences, 15% to 20% seen once. This specimen was PBMCs, mostly from graft donor cells, taken 360 days after TCRalphabeta/CD19-depleted stem cell transplant. These TCRs come from a male patient aged 10 to 17 who had a stem cell transplant for acute lymphoblastic leukemia, so the T cells may come from the graft donor. The CDR3 runs from the conserved cysteine through the conserved F or W. A D gene is named only where the DNA matches it firmly. Rows may omit the clone size; those that give it use once, few, many or a size class.

abundance	d_gene	v_gene	j_gene	CDR3nt	CDR3aa
many	TRBD2	TRBV20-1	TRBJ2-1	TGCAGTGCTCCTCCCTTAGGGAGGGCCAAGTCCTACAATGAGCAGTTCTTC	CSAPPLGRAKSYNEQFF
.	TRBD1	TRBV30	TRBJ2-4	TGTGCCTGGAACTCCAGGGGGAAAAACATTCAGTACTTC	CAWNSRGKNIQYF
.	TRBD2	TRBV4-1	TRBJ2-7	TGCGCCAGCAGCCCGGGACTAGCGGCCCTCGGCCGCTACGAGCAGTACTTC	CASSPGLAALGRYEQYF
.	TRBD2	TRBV9	TRBJ2-1	TGTGCCAGCAGCGGGGTCCCCGCTAGCGGGAGGGGAAATGAGCAGTTCTTC	CASSGVPASGRGNEQFF
many	.	TRBV29-1	TRBJ2-5	TGCAGCGTTGAAGGGAGGGCCCAAGAGACCCAGTACTTC	CSVEGRAQETQYF
.	.	TRBV6-6	TRBJ2-1	TGTGCCAGCAGTTACTCGGGAGGAGACGAGTTCTTC	CASSYSGGDEFF
.	TRBD1	TRBV5-1	TRBJ2-4	TGCGCCAGCAGCTCGGTTGACAGGGGGAGGAACATTCAGTACTTC	CASSSVDRGRNIQYF
few	.	TRBV5-1	TRBJ2-3	TGCGCCAGCGGGTCGAGCACAGATACGCAGTATTTT	CASGSSTDTQYF
.	TRBD1	TRBV20-1	TRBJ1-1	TGCAGTGCTAGGTCGGGGACAGGGGTTGCGAGGAACACTGAAGCTTTCTTT	CSARSGTGVARNTEAFF
many	TRBD2	TRBV30	TRBJ2-5	TGTGCCTGGAGTGCTAGCGGGCCTTTTGAGGAGACCCAGTACTTC	CAWSASGPFEETQYF
.	.	TRBV7-8	TRBJ2-1	TGTGCCAGCAGCTTACACAGGTTCGAGTACAATGAGCAGTTCTTC	CASSLHRFEYNEQFF
few	.	TRBV5-1	TRBJ2-7	TGCGCCAGCAGCTTGGCGCGGGACGAGCAGTACTTC	CASSLARDEQYF
many	TRBD2	TRBV5-1	TRBJ2-1	TGCGCCAGCACCACTAGCGGTTCCTACAATGAGCAGTTCTTC	CASTTSGSYNEQFF
.	TRBD1	TRBV6-5	TRBJ1-1	TGTGCCAGCAGCGCCTGGGACAGGGGGCTTTTCACTGAAGCTTTCTTT	CASSAWDRGLFTEAFF
few	.	TRBV14	TRBJ2-1	TGTGCCAGCAGCCAAGATCATACGATGCGGATTGGTGAGCAGTTCTTC	CASSQDHTMRIGEQFF
.	TRBD2	TRBV5-4	TRBJ2-1	TGTGCCACCCTTCATTCGGGACTAGCGGGAGGGGCGTACAATGAGCAGTTCTTC	CATLHSGLAGGAYNEQFF
.	TRBD2	TRBV5-1	TRBJ2-7	TGCGCCAGCAGCGTGGAGACTAGCGGGGGCGAGCAGTACTTC	CASSVETSGGEQYF
.	TRBD1	TRBV6-5	TRBJ1-2	TGTGCCAGCAGTTACCGGGACAGGGGGCGAGGGTATGGCTACACCTTC	CASSYRDRGRGYGYTF
many	.	TRBV5-1	TRBJ2-5	TGCGCCAGCAGCTTGAATCGGCTAGCGAGTGGGGAGACCCAGTACTTC	CASSLNRLASGETQYF
.	TRBD1	TRBV29-1	TRBJ2-2	TGCAGCGTTGGACAGGGTAACACCGGGGAGCTGTTTTTT	CSVGQGNTGELFF
many	.	TRBV3-1	TRBJ1-1	TGTGCCAGCAGCCGCATAAACACTGAAGCTTTCTTT	CASSRINTEAFF
.	TRBD2	TRBV4-1	TRBJ2-7	TGCGCCAGCAGCCCTAGTTATTTACTAGCGGTTCTTCCCTACGAGCAGTACTTC	CASSPSYLLAVLPYEQYF
.	.	TRBV6-5	TRBJ2-2	TGTGCCAGCAGTCTCGGGAAGAGGGTGTTTTTT	CASSLGKRVFF